The rows below give T cell receptor beta chains drawn from one sample of a study of T cell responses to AZD1222 COVID-19 vaccine. The method was immunoSEQ multiplex PCR; TCRdb's version includes in-frame clones alone and lacks a portion of them. The data show over 100,000 clones, over 80% seen once. The specimen comprised peripheral blood, sampled on day 0 of AZD1222 vaccination. Every receptor here comes from an adult in good health. CDR3s leave out the opening cysteine and the closing phenylalanine or tryptophan.

v_call: TRBV10-3
j_call: TRBJ1-3
cdr3_aa: AISEGLTGNTIY

v_call: TRBV12-2
j_call: TRBJ1-1
cdr3_aa: ASPDAEAF

v_call: TRBV2
j_call: TRBJ2-2
cdr3_aa: ASSVGWELF

v_call: TRBV19
j_call: TRBJ2-7
cdr3_aa: ASSGGRGGSYEQY

v_call: TRBV27
j_call: TRBJ2-1
cdr3_aa: ASSLSFGRGSYNEQF

v_call: TRBV7-9
j_call: TRBJ2-5
cdr3_aa: ASNLQGVRETQY

v_call: TRBV12-3/TRBV12-4
j_call: TRBJ1-2
cdr3_aa: ASSALRGYT

v_call: TRBV14
j_call: TRBJ2-1
cdr3_aa: ASSHRGGGWFSDEQF

v_call: TRBV18
j_call: TRBJ1-4
cdr3_aa: ASSPSGGDEKLF

v_call: TRBV18
j_call: TRBJ2-1
cdr3_aa: ASSQTSGSIEQF

v_call: TRBV18
j_call: TRBJ1-1
cdr3_aa: ASSPNQVTEAF

v_call: TRBV15
j_call: TRBJ2-7
cdr3_aa: ATSREVRTYEQY

v_call: TRBV5-1
j_call: TRBJ1-3
cdr3_aa: ASSGTGVAGNTIY

v_call: TRBV5-5
j_call: TRBJ2-1
cdr3_aa: ASSQYGPPNTPQQF

v_call: TRBV2
j_call: TRBJ1-1
cdr3_aa: ASKVGGTSMNTEAF

v_call: TRBV11-2
j_call: TRBJ2-3
cdr3_aa: ASSPSSVTTDTQY

v_call: TRBV5-8
j_call: TRBJ2-5
cdr3_aa: ASSPLGGGFGETQY

v_call: TRBV6-2/TRBV6-3
j_call: TRBJ1-6
cdr3_aa: ASSSGGTAGMDSPLH

v_call: TRBV5-1
j_call: TRBJ1-1
cdr3_aa: ASSLGHGDTEAF

v_call: TRBV18
j_call: TRBJ1-1
cdr3_aa: ASSPHSIDNRNTEAF

v_call: TRBV5-1
j_call: TRBJ1-6
cdr3_aa: ASSLQSDRTNSPLH

v_call: TRBV5-3
j_call: TRBJ1-1
cdr3_aa: ARSSNTEAF

v_call: TRBV6-6
j_call: TRBJ1-6
cdr3_aa: ASSYGSDPLGSPLH

v_call: TRBV7-9
j_call: TRBJ2-6
cdr3_aa: ASSSGAQNSGANVLT

v_call: TRBV6-1
j_call: TRBJ1-2
cdr3_aa: ASSEARASGHGYT

v_call: TRBV19
j_call: TRBJ1-5
cdr3_aa: ASSRGQGNQPQH